This TCR beta chain comes out of a study of blood T cell repertoires in COVID-19. Overall study: COVID-19 samples, acute and convalescent, were from the United States, Italy and Spain. The cDNA or gDNA used as material had been derived from T cells, B-cell-depleted T cells, or PBMCs.

Repertoires were generated with immunoSEQ multiplex PCR, while TCRdb's copy carries only in-frame clones and drops some. The profile covers 35,000 to 50,000 clones, with 89% appearing a single time and roughly 16% taken by the ten largest. V dropped 6 bases and J dropped 2 bases, with 17 bases sitting between them. This CDR3 contains 15 residues. The germline CDR1 and CDR2 sequences are MNHEY and SVGAGI. This sequence joins TRBV6-5 and TRBJ2-7, with D possibly TRBD2 on 5 matching bases. The TCR was taken from a man in his 70s with active COVID-19. Specimen: peripheral blood. The chain's CDR3 is CASRPSNSVTYEQYF. The CDR3 DNA reads as TGTGCCAGCAGGCCCAGCAATAGCGTAACCTACGAGCAGTACTTC.